This T cell receptor beta chain was captured in a study of naive and memory T cell subsets. Study findings and constraints: In naive cells, over 95% of TCR sequences were seen only once. TCR counts from RNA may reflect activation-linked expression changes. From naive to CM, EM and EMRA, diversity decreased and Gini increased.

Overnight CMV lysate stimulation of fresh PBMCs defined donor CMV status by CD4+ IFNgamma. Of note for this clonotype: As yet, its antigen is unknown.

The beta constant-region primer was an equimolar mix of two oligonucleotides covering TRBC1 and TRBC2. Ligated cDNA was amplified by four rounds of PCR with nested alpha and beta constant-region primers and SP2. A single record per CDR3 protein comes from TCRdb applying MiXCR to the UMI-ligation and nested PCR reads. The sample lists approximately 29,000 distinct CDR3 sequences; 18% were seen once. The CDR3 consists of 15 residues. V was pared by 5 bases and J by 2 bases, with 16 bases between. CDR1 is LNHNV and CDR2 is YYDKDF in the germline V gene (reference sequence). This chain links TRBV15 with TRBJ2-7; D not resolved. The clonotype comes from a human donor in good health. The sample was effector memory CD4+ T cells from blood. Documented subset: effector memory, CD45RA- CD27-. CDR3 sequence reads: CATSSLPTATYEQYF. Written as DNA, the CDR3 is TGTGCCACCAGCTCCCTCCCGACGGCCACCTACGAGCAGTACTTC.